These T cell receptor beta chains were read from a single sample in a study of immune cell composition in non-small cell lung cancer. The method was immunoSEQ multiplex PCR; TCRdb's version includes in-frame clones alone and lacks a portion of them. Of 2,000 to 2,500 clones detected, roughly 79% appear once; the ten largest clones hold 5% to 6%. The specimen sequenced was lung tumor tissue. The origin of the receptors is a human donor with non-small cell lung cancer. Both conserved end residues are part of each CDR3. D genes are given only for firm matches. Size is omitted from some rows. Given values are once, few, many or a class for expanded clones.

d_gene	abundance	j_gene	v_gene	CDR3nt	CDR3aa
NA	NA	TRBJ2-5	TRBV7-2	TGTGCCAGCAGCTTGATAAGGAGTGGTGTCGAGACCCAGTACTTC	CASSLIRSGVETQYF
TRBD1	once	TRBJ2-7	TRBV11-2	TGTGCCAGCAGCAGGGGGACAGGGGGGCTCTACGAGCAGTACTTC	CASSRGTGGLYEQYF
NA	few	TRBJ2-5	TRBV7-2	TGTGCCAGCAGCTTAGGCAGGCTAGAGACCCAGTACTTC	CASSLGRLETQYF
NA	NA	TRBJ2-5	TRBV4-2	TGTGCCAGCAGCCAAGAGGAGACTACTTGGGAGACCCAGTACTTC	CASSQEETTWETQYF
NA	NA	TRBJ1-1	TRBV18	TGTGCCAGCTCACCACGGACACCCGAAGAAGCTTTCTTT	CASSPRTPEEAFF
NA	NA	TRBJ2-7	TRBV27	TGTGCCAGCAGTTCGGAGGGCAAGAACGAGCAGTACTTC	CASSSEGKNEQYF
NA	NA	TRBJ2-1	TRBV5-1	TGCGCCAGCAGCCTAGGCGGCGGTGAGCAGTTCTTC	CASSLGGGEQFF
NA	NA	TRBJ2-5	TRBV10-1	TGCGCCAGCACCAGATACGGGGGGCGGTGGTTGGTGGAGACCCAGTACTTC	CASTRYGGRWLVETQYF
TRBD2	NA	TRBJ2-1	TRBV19	TGTGCCAGCCGAGCGGGGGGCCCCTACAATGAGCAGTTCTTC	CASRAGGPYNEQFF
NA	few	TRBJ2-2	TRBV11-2	TGTGCCAGCAACCCGGGGATAGGTATTTCCGGGGAGCTGTTTTTT	CASNPGIGISGELFF
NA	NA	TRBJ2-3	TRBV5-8	TGTGCCAGCAGCTTGGTCAGGGGGGCACCTACTAGCACAGATACGCAGTATTTT	CASSLVRGAPTSTDTQYF
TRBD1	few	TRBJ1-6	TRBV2	TGTGCCAGCAGCGGGACAGCTAATAATTCACCCCTCCACTTT	CASSGTANNSPLHF
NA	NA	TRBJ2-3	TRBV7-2	TGTGCCAGCAGCTCGCAGACAAGCCAGGTGGGAGATACGCAGTATTTT	CASSSQTSQVGDTQYF
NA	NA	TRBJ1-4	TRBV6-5	TGTGCCAGCAGCGGCGGGGGGATCGGTGAAAAACTGTTTTTT	CASSGGGIGEKLFF
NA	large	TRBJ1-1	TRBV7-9	TGTGCCAGCAGAGTCGGCACTGAAGCTTTCTTT	CASRVGTEAFF
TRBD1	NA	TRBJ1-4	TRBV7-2	TGTGCCAGCAGCTTGACAGGGGGCGGTGAAAAACTGTTTTTT	CASSLTGGGEKLFF
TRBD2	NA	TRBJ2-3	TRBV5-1	TGCGCCAGCAGCTTGGATCCAGCGGGGGACACAGATACGCAGTATTTT	CASSLDPAGDTDTQYF
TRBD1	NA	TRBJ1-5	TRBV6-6	TGTGCCAGCAGTTGGACAGGGGGCCAGCCCCAGCATTTT	CASSWTGGQPQHF
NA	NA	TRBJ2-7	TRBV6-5	TGTGCCAGCAAGAGGAGGGCCCCCGGCTACGAGCAGTACTTC	CASKRRAPGYEQYF
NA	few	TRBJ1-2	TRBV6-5	TGTGCCAGCAGTTTTCAGGGAAGGGATGGCTATGGCTACACCTTC	CASSFQGRDGYGYTF
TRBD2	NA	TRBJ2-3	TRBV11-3	TGTGCCAGCAGCTTAGGCGGGAGTTCCGATACGCAGTATTTT	CASSLGGSSDTQYF
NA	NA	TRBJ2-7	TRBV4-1	TGCGCCAGCAGCCAAGAGCGGGGAGGCGAGCAGTACTTC	CASSQERGGEQYF
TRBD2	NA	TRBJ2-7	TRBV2	TGTGCCAGCAAACGACTAGCGGGTGGGAGCTCCTACGAGCAGTACTTC	CASKRLAGGSSYEQYF
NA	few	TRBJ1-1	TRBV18	TGTGCCAGCTCACGTGACAAGAACACTGAAGCTTTCTTT	CASSRDKNTEAFF